This T cell receptor beta chain was sequenced for a study of blood T cell repertoires in COVID-19. Study-wide context: Material from acute and convalescent COVID-19 was sourced from the United States, Italy and Spain. PBMCs, B-cell-depleted T cells, or T cells were the source of the cDNA or gDNA that made up the material.

Trimming removed 2 bases from V and 0 bases from J; junction bases left unmatched: 10. Germline V gene data show CDR1 as SNHLY and CDR2 as FYNNEI. The CDR3 length is 18 residues. Authors' data handling: Using reference gene primer amplification, nucleated cell counts were estimated. Profiling relied on immunoSEQ multiplex PCR, and the TCRdb table lists in-frame clones only, not all of them. V, J and clone size are those of that table, while D and trimming were read from the DNA. The sample lists approximately 210,000 clones; roughly 90% were seen once. This clonotype was sampled from a man in his forties with active or convalescent COVID-19. Sequenced: peripheral blood. V and J are TRBV2 and TRBJ1-2; 9 bases match TRBD1. CDR3 protein: CASSEPGTGKLTNYGYTF. Written as DNA, the CDR3 is TGTGCCAGCAGTGAACCTGGGACAGGGAAGCTTACTAACTATGGCTACACCTTC.